The rows below give T cell receptor beta chains drawn from one sample of a study of T-cell memory formation after mild COVID-19. TCRdb reprocessed the 5' RACE reads with MiXCR, giving one entry per CDR3 protein. The table lists around 310,000 distinct CDR3 sequences, 15% to 20% of them singletons. What was sequenced was PBMCs or a T cell subset sorted from them (not recorded which). The receptors were sampled from a man younger than 35 who had mild COVID-19 (a few samples of this study predate the infection). Cell type and time point are not known. The CDR3 runs from the conserved cysteine through the conserved F or W. A D gene is named only where the DNA matches it firmly. Size is stated for part of the rows, as once, few or many counts, or as a class when the clone is expanded.

CDR3 DNA: TGCACCAGCAGTCAGAACGGCCCTAAAGGGGATACGCAGTATTTT
CDR3 protein: CTSSQNGPKGDTQYF
D gene: NA
clone size: NA
J gene: TRBJ2-3
V gene: TRBV1

CDR3 DNA: TGCGCCAGCAGATCATTCGCGGGGGCCCCGAGCTCCTACAATGAGCAGTTCTTC
CDR3 protein: CASRSFAGAPSSYNEQFF
D gene: NA
clone size: few
J gene: TRBJ2-1
V gene: TRBV5-1

CDR3 DNA: TGTGCCAGCAGTTTCGACAGGGGGCGGGCAGATACGCAGTATTTT
CDR3 protein: CASSFDRGRADTQYF
D gene: TRBD1
clone size: few
J gene: TRBJ2-3
V gene: TRBV6-5

CDR3 DNA: TGTGCCAGCAGCGCTCAGGGTTGGGGCTACACCTTC
CDR3 protein: CASSAQGWGYTF
D gene: NA
clone size: NA
J gene: TRBJ1-2
V gene: TRBV9

CDR3 DNA: TGTGCCAGCGGGACAGGGACAGATACGCAGTATTTT
CDR3 protein: CASGTGTDTQYF
D gene: TRBD1
clone size: many
J gene: TRBJ2-3
V gene: TRBV7-9

CDR3 DNA: TGCAGTGCTAGACTCGGACTAGCTCAAGAGACCCAGTACTTC
CDR3 protein: CSARLGLAQETQYF
D gene: TRBD2
clone size: few
J gene: TRBJ2-5
V gene: TRBV20-1

CDR3 DNA: TGCGCCAGCAGCCAAGATAGAGGGCAGGGGTTTAGCAATGAGCAGTTCTTC
CDR3 protein: CASSQDRGQGFSNEQFF
D gene: NA
clone size: NA
J gene: TRBJ2-1
V gene: TRBV4-3

CDR3 DNA: TGTGCCAGCAGTTCCTCCAGGTGGGGGATTCAGCCCCAGCATTTT
CDR3 protein: CASSSSRWGIQPQHF
D gene: NA
clone size: NA
J gene: TRBJ1-5
V gene: TRBV12-3/TRBV12-4

CDR3 DNA: TGCAGTGCTAGTGAGGGAAGCACGACAGATACGCAGTATTTT
CDR3 protein: CSASEGSTTDTQYF
D gene: NA
clone size: NA
J gene: TRBJ2-3
V gene: TRBV20-1

CDR3 DNA: TGTGCCAGCACCCTCCGTGCGGGGGTGGTATCTCAGCCCCAGCATTTT
CDR3 protein: CASTLRAGVVSQPQHF
D gene: NA
clone size: once
J gene: TRBJ1-5
V gene: TRBV28

CDR3 DNA: TGTGCCAGCAGCCAAGATGGGCAGGGTGTGGATGGCAATCAGCCCCAGCATTTT
CDR3 protein: CASSQDGQGVDGNQPQHF
D gene: NA
clone size: few
J gene: TRBJ1-5
V gene: TRBV4-2

CDR3 DNA: TGCAGCGTTGCGGGAAGCGAGAACTATGGCTACACCTTC
CDR3 protein: CSVAGSENYGYTF
D gene: NA
clone size: few
J gene: TRBJ1-2
V gene: TRBV29-1

CDR3 DNA: TGTGCCAGCAGCTTACCTTACGGGGTTAACAATGAGCAGTTCTTC
CDR3 protein: CASSLPYGVNNEQFF
D gene: NA
clone size: few
J gene: TRBJ2-1
V gene: TRBV7-2

CDR3 DNA: TGCGCCAGCAGCCAAGTCCGACTAGCGGGGGCGAGCTCCTACAATGAGCAGTTCTTC
CDR3 protein: CASSQVRLAGASSYNEQFF
D gene: TRBD2
clone size: NA
J gene: TRBJ2-1
V gene: TRBV4-1

CDR3 DNA: TGCAGTGCTAGAGATAGTGAAGGTGGAGGGGAAAAACTGTTTTTT
CDR3 protein: CSARDSEGGGEKLFF
D gene: NA
clone size: few
J gene: TRBJ1-4
V gene: TRBV20-1

CDR3 DNA: TGTGCCAGCAGCAAACAGGGGGTCGGCGAGCAGTACTTC
CDR3 protein: CASSKQGVGEQYF
D gene: TRBD1
clone size: many
J gene: TRBJ2-7
V gene: TRBV6-2/TRBV6-3

CDR3 DNA: TGTGCCACCAGTGATTCCCGGGAAGCCTACAATGAGCAGTTCTTC
CDR3 protein: CATSDSREAYNEQFF
D gene: NA
clone size: NA
J gene: TRBJ2-1
V gene: TRBV24-1

CDR3 DNA: TGTGCCAGCAGTGACCGCTACTATGGCTACACCTTC
CDR3 protein: CASSDRYYGYTF
D gene: NA
clone size: many
J gene: TRBJ1-2
V gene: TRBV27

CDR3 DNA: TGTGCCAGCAGTCGGGACAGTTACCAAGAGACCCAGTACTTC
CDR3 protein: CASSRDSYQETQYF
D gene: TRBD1
clone size: few
J gene: TRBJ2-5
V gene: TRBV12-3/TRBV12-4

CDR3 DNA: TGTGCCAGCAGCCAGACACCTTCTGGAAACACCATATATTTT
CDR3 protein: CASSQTPSGNTIYF
D gene: NA
clone size: NA
J gene: TRBJ1-3
V gene: TRBV3-1

CDR3 DNA: TGCAGTGCTGGTAGCGGGGGGGCTATATATGAGCAGTTCTTC
CDR3 protein: CSAGSGGAIYEQFF
D gene: TRBD2
clone size: NA
J gene: TRBJ2-1
V gene: TRBV20-1

CDR3 DNA: TGTGCCAGCAGCCAATCAGGGACGGGCAATGAGCAGTTCTTC
CDR3 protein: CASSQSGTGNEQFF
D gene: NA
clone size: NA
J gene: TRBJ2-1
V gene: TRBV14

CDR3 DNA: TGTGCCAGCAGTCTTACAGGGACCGGCTACACCTTC
CDR3 protein: CASSLTGTGYTF
D gene: NA
clone size: few
J gene: TRBJ1-2
V gene: TRBV28

CDR3 DNA: TGTGCCAGCAGCCTGCATGGCACTGAAGCTTTCTTT
CDR3 protein: CASSLHGTEAFF
D gene: NA
clone size: few
J gene: TRBJ1-1
V gene: TRBV3-1

CDR3 DNA: TGTGCCAGCAGCTTAGTTCTGGCGCCCGCCGGGGAGCTGTTTTTT
CDR3 protein: CASSLVLAPAGELFF
D gene: NA
clone size: once
J gene: TRBJ2-2
V gene: TRBV7-6

CDR3 DNA: TGCGCCAGCAGCCTGACTAGCGGGGGTGATACGCAGTATTTT
CDR3 protein: CASSLTSGGDTQYF
D gene: TRBD2
clone size: many
J gene: TRBJ2-3
V gene: TRBV5-1

CDR3 DNA: TGTGCCTGGGAACCAATAGCGGGGGTTGGCGATACGCAGTATTTT
CDR3 protein: CAWEPIAGVGDTQYF
D gene: TRBD2
clone size: few
J gene: TRBJ2-3
V gene: TRBV30

CDR3 DNA: TGTGCCAGCAGCAAGGACGGACCCTACGAGCAGTACTTC
CDR3 protein: CASSKDGPYEQYF
D gene: NA
clone size: few
J gene: TRBJ2-7
V gene: TRBV7-9

CDR3 DNA: TGTGCCAGCAGTTTATCGATCCAGGGAAGCACTGAAGCTTTCTTT
CDR3 protein: CASSLSIQGSTEAFF
D gene: NA
clone size: NA
J gene: TRBJ1-1
V gene: TRBV27

CDR3 DNA: TGTGCCAGCAGGAGCGGAGGTCGGAATGAGCAGTTCTTC
CDR3 protein: CASRSGGRNEQFF
D gene: NA
clone size: many
J gene: TRBJ2-1
V gene: TRBV12-3/TRBV12-4

CDR3 DNA: TGCAGTGCTAGAACCACAGGAGCCACCGGGGAGCTGTTTTTT
CDR3 protein: CSARTTGATGELFF
D gene: NA
clone size: NA
J gene: TRBJ2-2
V gene: TRBV20-1

CDR3 DNA: TGTGCCAGCAGCCGAGCCCCTCGCGCTGAGCAGTTCTTC
CDR3 protein: CASSRAPRAEQFF
D gene: NA
clone size: NA
J gene: TRBJ2-1
V gene: TRBV3-1

CDR3 DNA: TGTGCCAGCAGTCATCTAGCGGGGGGGTACGAGCAGTACTTC
CDR3 protein: CASSHLAGGYEQYF
D gene: TRBD2
clone size: NA
J gene: TRBJ2-7
V gene: TRBV7-9

CDR3 DNA: TGTGCCAGCAGACAGGGGGGAAGAGGCTACACCTTC
CDR3 protein: CASRQGGRGYTF
D gene: TRBD1
clone size: NA
J gene: TRBJ1-2
V gene: TRBV27

CDR3 DNA: TGCAGTGCTCAGAGCTCCTATAATTCACCCCTCCACTTT
CDR3 protein: CSAQSSYNSPLHF
D gene: NA
clone size: few
J gene: TRBJ1-6
V gene: TRBV20-1

CDR3 DNA: TGCGCCAGCAGCCAGAGGACAGCAGTATATGGCTACACCTTC
CDR3 protein: CASSQRTAVYGYTF
D gene: NA
clone size: NA
J gene: TRBJ1-2
V gene: TRBV4-1

CDR3 DNA: TGTGCCAGCAGCCGGGCAGGGGTTTGGGGTGATACGCAGTATTTT
CDR3 protein: CASSRAGVWGDTQYF
D gene: NA
clone size: NA
J gene: TRBJ2-3
V gene: TRBV7-9

CDR3 DNA: TGTGCCAGCAGCTTGGGGGTTGGCTCCTACAATGAGCAGTTCTTC
CDR3 protein: CASSLGVGSYNEQFF
D gene: NA
clone size: many
J gene: TRBJ2-1
V gene: TRBV7-3

CDR3 DNA: TGTGCCAGCAGCTACTCCGACAGGGGCGGGACTGAAGCTTTCTTT
CDR3 protein: CASSYSDRGGTEAFF
D gene: TRBD1
clone size: many
J gene: TRBJ1-1
V gene: TRBV7-2

CDR3 DNA: TGCAGTGCTAGACCAGGGTGGGGTGCGGACACTGAAGCTTTCTTT
CDR3 protein: CSARPGWGADTEAFF
D gene: NA
clone size: NA
J gene: TRBJ1-1
V gene: TRBV20-1

CDR3 DNA: TGCGCCAGCAGCCAAGTTCAGGGCACTAGCGGATACAATGAGCAGTTCTTC
CDR3 protein: CASSQVQGTSGYNEQFF
D gene: TRBD2
clone size: few
J gene: TRBJ2-1
V gene: TRBV4-3

CDR3 DNA: TGCAGTGCTAGAGATCTCCGGGCCTGGGGGGAGACCCAGTACTTC
CDR3 protein: CSARDLRAWGETQYF
D gene: NA
clone size: NA
J gene: TRBJ2-5
V gene: TRBV20-1

CDR3 DNA: TGCGCCAGCAGCCAAGAGGTTGCAGGACGGCAGTACTTC
CDR3 protein: CASSQEVAGRQYF
D gene: NA
clone size: NA
J gene: TRBJ2-7
V gene: TRBV4-3

CDR3 DNA: TGTGCCACCCAAGCTCGGGGGAGCTCCTACGAGCAGTACTTC
CDR3 protein: CATQARGSSYEQYF
D gene: NA
clone size: NA
J gene: TRBJ2-7
V gene: TRBV7-2

CDR3 DNA: TGTGCCAGCAGCTTCACAGGGCCGTCAGATACGCAGTATTTT
CDR3 protein: CASSFTGPSDTQYF
D gene: NA
clone size: NA
J gene: TRBJ2-3
V gene: TRBV7-2

CDR3 DNA: TGTGCCAGCAGTGCGGGGGGTGGCTATGGCTACACCTTC
CDR3 protein: CASSAGGGYGYTF
D gene: NA
clone size: many
J gene: TRBJ1-2
V gene: TRBV2